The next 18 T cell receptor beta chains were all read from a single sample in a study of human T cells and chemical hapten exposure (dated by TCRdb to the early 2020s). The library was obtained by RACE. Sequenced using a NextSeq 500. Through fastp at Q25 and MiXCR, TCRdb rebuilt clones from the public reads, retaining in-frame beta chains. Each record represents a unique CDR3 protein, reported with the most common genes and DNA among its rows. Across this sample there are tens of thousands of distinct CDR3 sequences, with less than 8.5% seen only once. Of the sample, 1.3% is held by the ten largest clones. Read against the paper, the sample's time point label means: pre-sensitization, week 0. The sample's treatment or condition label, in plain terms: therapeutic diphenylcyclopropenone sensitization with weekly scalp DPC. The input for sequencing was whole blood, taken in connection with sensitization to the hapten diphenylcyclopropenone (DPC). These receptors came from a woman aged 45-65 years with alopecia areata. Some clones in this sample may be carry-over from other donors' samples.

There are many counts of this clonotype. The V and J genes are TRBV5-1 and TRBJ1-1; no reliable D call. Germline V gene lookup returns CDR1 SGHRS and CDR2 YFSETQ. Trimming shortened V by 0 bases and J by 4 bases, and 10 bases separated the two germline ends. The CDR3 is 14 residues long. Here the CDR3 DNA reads TGCGCCAGCAGCTTGGATTCCACGGGCACTGAAGCTTTCTTT. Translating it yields CASSLDSTGTEAFF.

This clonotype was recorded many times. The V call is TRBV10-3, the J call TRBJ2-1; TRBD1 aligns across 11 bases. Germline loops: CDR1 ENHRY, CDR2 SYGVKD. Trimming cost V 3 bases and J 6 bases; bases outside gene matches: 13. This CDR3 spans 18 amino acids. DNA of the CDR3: TGTGCCATCAGTGATCCCGGGACAGGGGGGACTAGCTTCAATGAGCAGTTCTTC. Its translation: CAISDPGTGGTSFNEQFF.

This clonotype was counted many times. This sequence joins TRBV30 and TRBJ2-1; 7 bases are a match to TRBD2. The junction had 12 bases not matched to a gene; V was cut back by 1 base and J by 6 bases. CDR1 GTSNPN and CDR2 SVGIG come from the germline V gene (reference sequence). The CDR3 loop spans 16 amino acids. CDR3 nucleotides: TGTGCCTGGAGTGGGCCTAGCGGACGTCGGGTCAATGAGCAGTTCTTC. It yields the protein CAWSGPSGRRVNEQFF.

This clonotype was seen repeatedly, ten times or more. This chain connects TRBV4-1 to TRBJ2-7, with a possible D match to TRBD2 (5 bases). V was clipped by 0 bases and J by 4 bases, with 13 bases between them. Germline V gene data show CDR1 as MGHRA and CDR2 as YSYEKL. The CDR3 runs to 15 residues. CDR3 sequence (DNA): TGCGCCAGCAGCCAAGAGGTTCTAGGGAGATACGAGCAGTACTTC. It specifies CASSQEVLGRYEQYF.

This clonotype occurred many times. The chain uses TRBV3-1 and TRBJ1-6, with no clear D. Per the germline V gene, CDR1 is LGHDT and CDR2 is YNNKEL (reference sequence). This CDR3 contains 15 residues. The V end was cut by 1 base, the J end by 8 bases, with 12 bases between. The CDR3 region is CASSQGNSLHSPLHF. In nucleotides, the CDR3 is TGTGCCAGCAGCCAAGGGAACAGCCTTCATTCACCCCTCCACTTT.

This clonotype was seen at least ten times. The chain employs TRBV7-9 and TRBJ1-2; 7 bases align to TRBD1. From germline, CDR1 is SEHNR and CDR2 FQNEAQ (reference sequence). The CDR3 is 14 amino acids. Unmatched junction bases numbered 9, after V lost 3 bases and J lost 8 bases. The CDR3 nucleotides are TGTGCCAGCAGCTTGACAGGGCCCACTTGGGGCTACACCTTC. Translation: CASSLTGPTWGYTF.

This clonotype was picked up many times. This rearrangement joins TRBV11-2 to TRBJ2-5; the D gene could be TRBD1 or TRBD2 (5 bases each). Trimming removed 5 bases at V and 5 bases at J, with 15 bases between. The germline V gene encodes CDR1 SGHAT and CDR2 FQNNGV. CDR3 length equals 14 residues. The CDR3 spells CASSGTAARETQYF. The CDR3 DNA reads TGTGCCAGCAGCGGGACGGCAGCTCGGGAGACCCAGTACTTC.

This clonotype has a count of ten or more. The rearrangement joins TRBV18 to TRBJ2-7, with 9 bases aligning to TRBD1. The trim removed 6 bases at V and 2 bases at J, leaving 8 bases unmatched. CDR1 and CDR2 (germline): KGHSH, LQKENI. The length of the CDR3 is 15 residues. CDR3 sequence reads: CASSVDRGRAYEQYF. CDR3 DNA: TGTGCCAGCTCCGTCGACAGGGGGAGGGCCTACGAGCAGTACTTC. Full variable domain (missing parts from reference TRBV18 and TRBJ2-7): NAGVMQNPRHLVRRRGQEARLRCSPMKGHSHVYWYRQLPEEGLKFMVYLQKENIIDESGMPKERFSAEFPKEGPSILRIQQVVRGDSAAYFCASSVDRGRAYEQYFGPGTRLTVT.

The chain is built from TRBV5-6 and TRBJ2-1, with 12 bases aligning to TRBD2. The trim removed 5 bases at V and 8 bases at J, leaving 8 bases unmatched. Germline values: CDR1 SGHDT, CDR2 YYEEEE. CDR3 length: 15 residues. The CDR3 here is CASSIRTSGTDEQFF. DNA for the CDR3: TGTGCCAGCAGTATACGGACTAGCGGGACCGATGAGCAGTTCTTC.

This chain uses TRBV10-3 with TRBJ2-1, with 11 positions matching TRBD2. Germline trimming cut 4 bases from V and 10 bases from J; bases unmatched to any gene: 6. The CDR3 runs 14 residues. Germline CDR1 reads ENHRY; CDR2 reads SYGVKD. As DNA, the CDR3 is TGTGCCATCAGTGGGACTAGCGGGCCCTCGGAGCAGTTCTTC. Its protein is CAISGTSGPSEQFF.

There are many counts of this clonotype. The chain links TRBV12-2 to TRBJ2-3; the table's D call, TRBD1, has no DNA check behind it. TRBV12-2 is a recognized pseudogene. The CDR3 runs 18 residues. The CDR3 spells CASRLGCGGGSRTDTQYF. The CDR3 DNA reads TGTGCAAGTCGCTTAGGGTGTGGAGGGGGAAGTCGGACAGATACGCAGTATTTT.

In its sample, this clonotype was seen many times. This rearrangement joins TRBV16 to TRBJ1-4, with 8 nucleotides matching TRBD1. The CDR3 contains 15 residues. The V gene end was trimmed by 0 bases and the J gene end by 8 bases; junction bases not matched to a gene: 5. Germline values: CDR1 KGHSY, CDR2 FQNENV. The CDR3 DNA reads TGTGCCAGCAGCCAATCTCCAGGGGGCAACGAAAAACTGTTTTTT. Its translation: CASSQSPGGNEKLFF.

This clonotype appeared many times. The DNA of the CDR3 is TGCGCCAGCAGCTTGGGGACAGGGACGAACACCGGGGAGCTGTTTTTT. This translates into CASSLGTGTNTGELFF. The chain joins TRBV5-1 to TRBJ2-2; TRBD1 aligns across 8 bases. There are 16 residues in the CDR3. CDR1 and CDR2 (germline): SGHRS, YFSETQ. V lost 0 bases and J lost 0; bases outside the gene matches: 1. The full variable domain, completed using reference TRBV5-1 and TRBJ2-2, is KAGVTQTPRYLIKTRGQQVTLSCSPISGHRSVSWYQQTPGQGLQFLFEYFSETQRNKGNFPGRFSGRQFSNSRSEMNVSTLELGDSALYLCASSLGTGTNTGELFFGEGSRLTVL.

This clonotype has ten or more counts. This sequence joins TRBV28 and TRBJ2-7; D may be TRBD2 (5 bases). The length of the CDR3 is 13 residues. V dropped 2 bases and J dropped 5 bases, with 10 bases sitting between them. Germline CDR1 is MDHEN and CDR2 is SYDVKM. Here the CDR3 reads CASSLMDGNEQYF. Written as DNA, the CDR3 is TGTGCCAGCAGTTTAATGGACGGGAACGAGCAGTACTTC.

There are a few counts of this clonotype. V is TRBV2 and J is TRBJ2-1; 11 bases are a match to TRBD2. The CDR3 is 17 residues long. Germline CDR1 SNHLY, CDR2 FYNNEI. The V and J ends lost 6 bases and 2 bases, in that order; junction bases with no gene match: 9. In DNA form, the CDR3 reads TGTGCCAGCAGGGGGTGGACTAGCGGGCTCACCTACAATGAGCAGTTCTTC. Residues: CASRGWTSGLTYNEQFF.

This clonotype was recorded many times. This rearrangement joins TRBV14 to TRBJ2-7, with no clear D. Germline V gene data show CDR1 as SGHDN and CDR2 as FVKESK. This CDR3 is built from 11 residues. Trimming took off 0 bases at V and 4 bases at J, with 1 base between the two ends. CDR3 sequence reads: CASSQEYEQYF. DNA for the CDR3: TGTGCCAGCAGCCAAGAATACGAGCAGTACTTC. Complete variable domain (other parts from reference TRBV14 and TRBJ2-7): EAGVTQFPSHSVIEKGQTVTLRCDPISGHDNLYWYRRVMGKEIKFLLHFVKESKQDESGMPNNRFLAERTGGTYSTLKVQPAELEDSGVYFCASSQEYEQYFGPGTRLTVT.

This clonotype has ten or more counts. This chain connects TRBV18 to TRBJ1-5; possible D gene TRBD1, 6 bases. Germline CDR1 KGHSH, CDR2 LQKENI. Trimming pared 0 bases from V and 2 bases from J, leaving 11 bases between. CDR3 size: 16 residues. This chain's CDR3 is CASSPPPAGGNQPQHF. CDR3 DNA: TGTGCCAGCTCACCACCCCCGGCAGGGGGCAATCAGCCCCAGCATTTT.

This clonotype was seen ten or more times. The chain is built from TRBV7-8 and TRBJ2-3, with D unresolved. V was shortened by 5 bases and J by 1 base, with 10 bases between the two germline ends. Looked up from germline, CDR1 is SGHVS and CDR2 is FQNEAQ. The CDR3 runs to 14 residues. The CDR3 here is CASSPFTRTDTQYF. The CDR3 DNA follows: TGTGCCAGCAGCCCTTTTACCCGCACAGATACGCAGTATTTT. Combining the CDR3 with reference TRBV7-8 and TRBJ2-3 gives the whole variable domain GAGVSQSPRYKVAKRGQDVALRCDPISGHVSLFWYQQALGQGPEFLTYFQNEAQLDKSGLPSDRFFAERPEGSVSTLKIQRTQQEDSAVYLCASSPFTRTDTQYFGPGTRLTVL.